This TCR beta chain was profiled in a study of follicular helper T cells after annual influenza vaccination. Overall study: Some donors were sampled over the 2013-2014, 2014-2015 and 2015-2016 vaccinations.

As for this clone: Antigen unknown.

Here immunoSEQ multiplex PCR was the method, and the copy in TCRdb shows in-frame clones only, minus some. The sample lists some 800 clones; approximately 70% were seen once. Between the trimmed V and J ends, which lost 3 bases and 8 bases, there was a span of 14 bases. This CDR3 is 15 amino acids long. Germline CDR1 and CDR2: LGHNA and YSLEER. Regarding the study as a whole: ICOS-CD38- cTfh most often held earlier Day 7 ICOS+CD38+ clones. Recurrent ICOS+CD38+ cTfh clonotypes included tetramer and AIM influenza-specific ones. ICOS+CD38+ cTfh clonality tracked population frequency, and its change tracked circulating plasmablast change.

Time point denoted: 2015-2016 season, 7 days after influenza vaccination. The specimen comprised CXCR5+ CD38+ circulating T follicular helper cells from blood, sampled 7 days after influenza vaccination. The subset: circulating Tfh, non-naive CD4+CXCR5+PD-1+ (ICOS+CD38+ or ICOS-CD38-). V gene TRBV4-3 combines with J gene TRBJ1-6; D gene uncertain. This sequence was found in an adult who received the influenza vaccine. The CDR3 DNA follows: TGCGCCAGCAGCCAGAAACTTACGACGGATTCACCCCTCCACTTT. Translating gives CASSQKLTTDSPLHF.